This entry features one T cell receptor beta chain sequence. A single count supports this clone. What this receptor recognizes is not known. Base qualities were left out, and no much larger clone turns up one base away. This record comes from a study of T cells in narcolepsy (dated by TCRdb to the late 2010s). With respect to the entire study: Patients with narcolepsy type 1 or type 2 (NT1, NT2) and healthy control donors were enrolled in the study. The study used TCR Vbeta sequencing to track clonotypes in blood and CSF while looking for autoreactive T cells in narcolepsy patients that target self-antigens of hypocretin neurons (hypocretin, TRIB2).

The library was made by the immunoSEQ multiplex PCR assay. Here the immuneACCESS table is served through TCRdb, limited to in-frame sequences with V and J called. Missing clones are a known gap in these copies; in checked studies unresolved V genes cover under half, and the rest lacks a known reason. In all, the sample holds about 20,000 clones, and roughly four fifths of those were seen once. The ten largest clones capture 1.5% to 2% of the sample. The CDR3 contains 14 residues, cysteine and phenylalanine counted. Only the CDR3 DNA stays, 42 bases, in frame from base 1. Trimming at the junction amounts to 2 bases on V and 0 bases on J, and the germline ends lie 7 bases apart. CDR1 and CDR2 are drawn from the germline V gene: MDHEN, SYDVKM. Memory CD4+ T cells were sorted ex vivo from peripheral blood of narcolepsy patients and healthy controls for TCR Vbeta sequencing. Beyond this particular receptor, the publication reports: Plots that compared CSF and blood CD4+ T cell clonotypes from the same patient highlighted HCRT-specific and TRIB2-specific autoreactive clonotypes. Autoreactive clonotypes were reported to be detected serially in the blood of the same patients and of different patients, but not in the blood of healthy controls. No sequences matching autoreactive T cell clones were contained in some blood memory CD4+ repertoires from patients and controls. Numbers of sequenced blood memory CD4+ clonotypes were comparable, with averages of some 39,000 in patients and 33,354 in controls.

Specimen: memory (CD45RA-) CD4+ T cells from blood. The cell subset or site label, read with the paper, signifies: memory T cells sorted ex vivo from peripheral blood. This chain joins TRBV28 to TRBJ1-1, with no D gene named confidently. The clonotype originates from a human donor in good health. The sequenced DNA: TGTGCCAGCAGTTTACCCAAGATGAACACTGAAGCTTTCTTT. It translates to CASSLPKMNTEAFF.